This T cell receptor (beta chain) emerged from a study of neurological immune-mediated disorders. The CDR3 runs 13 residues. From germline, CDR1 is KGHSH and CDR2 LQKENI. V was cut by 5 bases and J by 6 bases, with 14 bases left in between. Time point denoted: longitudinal time-point 2. The authors obtained over 170 million TCR-beta sequences from 15-18 subjects per sequencing run. MiXCR, run by TCRdb on the 5' RACE reads, gives a single entry per CDR3 protein. Of about 80,000 distinct CDR3 sequences in the sample, approximately 6% were seen once. Sequencing input: PBMCs. This TCR was recovered from a woman aged 55 to 70 with multiple sclerosis. The genes are TRBV18 and TRBJ2-7, with no clear D. The CDR3 DNA reads TGTGCCAGCTCAGCTGGCCCGGATCGCGAGCAGTACTTC. Protein sequence: CASSAGPDREQYF.